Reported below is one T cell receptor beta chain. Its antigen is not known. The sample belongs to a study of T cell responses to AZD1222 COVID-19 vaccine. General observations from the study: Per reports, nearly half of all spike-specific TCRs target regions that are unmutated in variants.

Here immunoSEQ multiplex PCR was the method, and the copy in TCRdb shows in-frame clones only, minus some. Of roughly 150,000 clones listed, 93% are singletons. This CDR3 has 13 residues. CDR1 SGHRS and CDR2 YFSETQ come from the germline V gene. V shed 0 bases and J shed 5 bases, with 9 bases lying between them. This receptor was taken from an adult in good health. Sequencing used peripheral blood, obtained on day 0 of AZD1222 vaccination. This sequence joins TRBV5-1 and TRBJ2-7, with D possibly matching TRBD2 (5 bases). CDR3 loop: CASSLVLADEQYF. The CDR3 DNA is TGCGCCAGCAGCTTGGTGCTAGCAGACGAGCAGTACTTC.